The 13 T cell receptor beta chains listed next were all sequenced from one sample in a study of a mutant IDH1 vaccine in newly diagnosed glioma. Time point here: week 23, last vaccination. A 20-mer mutant IDH1 peptide at 300 ug was injected subcutaneously with topical imiquimod. Profiling relied on immunoSEQ multiplex PCR, and the TCRdb table lists in-frame clones only, not all of them. Of some 80,000 clones listed, approximately 85% were seen once; the top ten hold approximately 0.8%. Their recognized antigens are unknown. The sequences come from PBMCs, collected from a glioma patient whose treatment included an IDH1 peptide vaccine. These receptors were collected from a woman aged 45-60 years with glioma.

This chain connects TRBV5-1 to TRBJ1-4; 9 bases fit TRBD1. The V and J ends lost 4 bases and 8 bases, in that order; junction bases with no gene match: 6. The CDR3 contains 14 residues. Germline loops: CDR1 SGHRS, CDR2 YFSETQ. Here the CDR3 reads CASSPQGAWEKLFF. The CDR3 nucleotides are TGCGCCAGCAGCCCACAGGGGGCTTGGGAAAAACTGTTTTTT.

V and J are TRBV28 and TRBJ1-5; D gene ambiguous. This CDR3 is 15 amino acids long. Germline V gives CDR1 MDHEN, CDR2 SYDVKM. V gave up 8 bases and J gave up 1 base, with 15 bases separating them. The CDR3 bases are TGTGCCAGCCTTAGAGGTGGAGGGAGCAATCAGCCCCAGCATTTT. It specifies CASLRGGGSNQPQHF.

This sequence joins TRBV28 and TRBJ1-2, with no clear D. The CDR3 loop spans 18 amino acids. V was clipped by 3 bases and J by 4 bases, with 24 bases between them. In germline, CDR1 is MDHEN, CDR2 SYDVKM. The CDR3 spells CASSFLTRHPRKGYGYTF. The CDR3 coding sequence is TGTGCCAGCAGTTTTTTAACGCGACATCCCCGAAAAGGCTATGGCTACACCTTC.

This CDR3 is CASSPPGGAYNEQFF. In DNA form, the CDR3 reads TGCGCCAGCAGCCCCCCGGGGGGGGCCTACAATGAGCAGTTCTTC. The rearrangement uses TRBV5-1 and TRBJ2-1; 8 bases are a match to TRBD2. The CDR3 extends over 15 amino acids. Germline assignment: CDR1 SGHRS and CDR2 YFSETQ. Trimming at V came to 4 bases and at J to 2 bases, leaving 5 bases not matched to a gene.

This chain connects TRBV6-5 to TRBJ1-1, with 7 bases matching TRBD1. Germline CDR1 and CDR2: MNHEY and SVGAGI. The CDR3 consists of 14 residues. J was trimmed by 4 bases and V by 3 bases; bases with no gene match: 5. The CDR3 is CASSYFKGATEAFF. CDR3 sequence (DNA): TGTGCCAGCAGTTATTTTAAGGGGGCCACTGAAGCTTTCTTT.

The rearrangement uses TRBV11-2 and TRBJ1-1, with D unclear. Germline V gene data show CDR1 as SGHAT and CDR2 as FQNNGV. This CDR3 spans 13 amino acids. The V gene lost 4 bases and the J gene lost 5 bases, with 11 bases spanning the gap. CDR3 region: CASSSGRRTEAFF. The CDR3 nucleotides are TGTGCCAGCAGCTCAGGCAGGAGAACTGAAGCTTTCTTT.

The gene calls are TRBV5-1 and TRBJ2-1, with 7 bases matching TRBD1. This CDR3 region has 16 residues. The J segment lost 4 bases and the V segment lost 4 bases, leaving 11 bases of the junction unmatched. Per germline, CDR1 SGHRS and CDR2 YFSETQ. The CDR3 spells CASSRTGTALYNEQFF. For the CDR3, the DNA is TGCGCCAGCAGCCGGACCGGGACAGCGCTTTACAATGAGCAGTTCTTC.

This chain uses TRBV5-6 with TRBJ2-7; 11 nucleotides line up with TRBD1. The germline V gene has CDR1 SGHDT and CDR2 YYEEEE. The CDR3 is made up of 14 amino acids. V trimming: 6 bases; J trimming: 3 bases; junction bases outside the gene matches: 5. The CDR3 protein is CASISGTGGYEQYF. The CDR3 bases are TGTGCCAGCATCTCCGGGACAGGGGGCTACGAGCAGTACTTC.

The rearrangement joins TRBV19 to TRBJ2-1; maybe TRBD1 (6 bases). This CDR3 spans 12 amino acids. Germline lookup yields CDR1 LNHDA and CDR2 SQIVND (reference sequence). V lost 11 bases and J lost 9, with 17 bases in between. CDR3 nucleotide sequence: TGTGCCTGTACCCACAGGGACGGTGAGCAGTTCTTC. It translates to CACTHRDGEQFF.

The CDR3 nucleotides read TGTGCCAGCAGCTCACAGGGGGCGTCTACTAATGAGCAGTTCTTC. Amino acids: CASSSQGASTNEQFF. V and J are TRBV7-9 and TRBJ2-1; TRBD1 matches at 9 bases. This CDR3 is 15 amino acids long. Germline loops: CDR1 SEHNR, CDR2 FQNEAQ (reference sequence). Unmatched junction bases numbered 8, after V lost 4 bases and J lost 7 bases.

The chain is built from TRBV6-5 and TRBJ2-5; D not resolved. The J call may be mistaken, given a closer DNA end match to TRBJ2-7. The CDR3 is 13 amino acids. Germline assignment: CDR1 MNHEY and CDR2 SVGAGI. The CDR3 nucleotides read TGTGCCAGCAGTTACCCCCCAGGCTACGAGCAGTACTTC. Encoded protein: CASSYPPGYEQYF.

The table lists this clone with a few counts. The chain's CDR3 is CASSPSQGASQPQHF. The CDR3 DNA is TGTGCCAGTAGTCCCTCACAGGGGGCATCTCAGCCCCAGCATTTT. This sequence joins TRBV19 and TRBJ1-5, with 9 positions matching TRBD1. Germline V CDR1 and CDR2: LNHDA, SQIVND (reference sequence). V shed 5 bases and J 6 bases; nucleotides not matched to a gene: 8. The CDR3 runs to 15 residues.

This chain uses TRBV5-4 with TRBJ2-1, with 14 bases aligning to TRBD2. The CDR3 runs 19 residues. Per the germline V gene, CDR1 is SGHNT and CDR2 is YYREEE (reference sequence). Trimming at V came to 4 bases and at J to 2 bases, leaving 11 bases not matched to a gene. The CDR3 region has the DNA TGTGCCAGCAGCGACAGACTAGCGGGAGGGCCTCCCCCCTACAATGAGCAGTTCTTC. Translated, it gives CASSDRLAGGPPPYNEQFF.